This entry describes one T cell receptor beta chain. The CDR3 covers 15 residues. Germline V CDR1 and CDR2: MGHDK, SYGVNS. Trimming cost V 1 base and J 13 bases, with 17 bases left between them. This record belongs to a study of blood T cell repertoires in COVID-19. TCRdb's table, derived via immunoSEQ multiplex PCR, lists solely in-frame clones and lacks some. Of around 250,000 clones listed, 85% to 90% are singletons. The TCR was taken from a woman younger than 45 with acute COVID-19. The sequenced sample was PBMCs or T cells enriched from blood (not recorded which). V is TRBV25-1 and J is TRBJ1-6; no clear D gene. CDR3 sequence: CASSELYSIGAPLHF. CDR3 bases: TGTGCCAGCAGTGAATTATATTCAATTGGAGCGCCCCTCCACTTT.